The sequence of this T cell receptor (beta chain) was determined in a study of blood T cell repertoires in COVID-19. Overall study: Some COVID-19 samples were acute and others convalescent; all came from the United States, Italy and Spain. The analysed material was cDNA or gDNA that came from T cells, B-cell-depleted T cells, or PBMCs.

This CDR3 is built from 17 residues. The germline V gene has CDR1 KGHSH and CDR2 LQKENI. With 2 bases clipped from V and 1 base from J, the junction kept 10 bases outside the gene matches. Profiling relied on immunoSEQ multiplex PCR, and the TCRdb table lists in-frame clones only, not all of them. The sample contains 150,000 or so clones, over 70% of which appear only once. This clonotype was sampled from a man older than 75 with acute or convalescent COVID-19. Sequencing was done on a sample of peripheral blood. The J gene is TRBJ1-1, the V gene TRBV18; TRBD1 matches 7 bases. CDR3 sequence: CASSPMALEGANTEAFF. The DNA for the CDR3 is TGTGCCAGCTCACCAATGGCTTTGGAGGGGGCGAACACTGAAGCTTTCTTT.